A single sample gave rise to the 4 T cell receptor beta chains below, sequenced in a study of cytomegalovirus exposure and HLA in healthy donors. It was with 60 Vbeta and 13 Jbeta primers that the PCR ran. TCRdb's copy holds only in-frame clones and misses some; the assay was immunoSEQ multiplex PCR. This table has approximately 110,000 clones, 70% to 80% appearing once. Sequencing was performed on PBMCs. These receptors were collected from a man aged 40-50 years in good health and CMV-seronegative.

The count of this clone is one. V usage is TRBV27 and J usage is TRBJ2-7; 8 bases align to TRBD1. Germline V gene sequence: CDR1 MNHEY, CDR2 SMNVEV (reference sequence). This CDR3 has 15 residues. The J segment lost 1 base and the V segment lost 4 bases, leaving 6 bases of the junction unmatched. The CDR3 DNA sequence: TGTGCCAGCAGTTCGAAGGACAGGGTTTCCTACGAGCAGTACTTC. It encodes CASSSKDRVSYEQYF.

This clone was found a few times. The CDR3 sequence: CASSQDAMSRTEAFF. CDR3 nucleotide sequence: TGCGCCAGCAGCCAAGATGCGATGAGCCGCACTGAAGCTTTCTTT. This chain connects TRBV4-1 to TRBJ1-1, with no clear D. The germline CDR1 and CDR2 sequences are MGHRA and YSYEKL. There are 15 residues in the CDR3. V was shortened by 0 bases and J by 4 bases, with 12 bases between the two germline ends.

This chain joins TRBV10-3 and TRBJ1-2, with 10 bases matching TRBD1. The germline CDR1 and CDR2 sequences are ENHRY and SYGVKD. This CDR3 spans 14 amino acids. V was clipped by 4 bases and J by 6 bases; unmatched bases: 5. The CDR3 sequence: CAISAQGQGDGYTF. CDR3 DNA: TGTGCCATCAGTGCCCAAGGACAGGGGGATGGCTACACCTTC.

The chain employs TRBV15 and TRBJ2-2; D is unresolved. Germline loops: CDR1 LNHNV, CDR2 YYDKDF (reference sequence). With 2 bases removed from V and 5 bases from J, the gap between germline ends came to 9 bases. This CDR3 is 14 amino acids long. CDR3 protein: CATSRIFETGELFF. The DNA of the CDR3 is TGTGCCACCAGCAGAATTTTTGAGACCGGGGAGCTGTTTTTT.